The rows below give T cell receptor beta chains drawn from one sample of a study of regulatory T cells in long-lasting Graves disease. TCRdb fed the multiplex PCR reads into MiXCR, producing one record per CDR3 protein. Of over 350,000 distinct CDR3 sequences listed, 14% to 15% are singletons. These data are also associated with another study on T cells in Graves' hyperthyroidism and ophthalmopathy.

This specimen was peripheral blood mononuclear cells (PBMCs), taken at new diagnosis, from a patient treated with antithyroid drugs. Receptors were obtained from a woman aged 40 to 55 with Graves disease. Both conserved end residues are part of each CDR3. Only part of the rows carry a size: once, few, many, or a class if the clone is expanded.

abundance | v_gene | CDR3aa
NA | TRBV20-1 | CSARDSRHSNQPQHF
NA | TRBV9 | CASSPLGGSPIYEQYF
many | TRBV2 | CASSVKKTQYF
NA | TRBV30 | CAWSAGTLTEQYF
many | TRBV2 | CASGGLAARSSYEQYF
few | TRBV20-1 | CSAVPQARGYEQYF
many | TRBV6-5 | CASSSLGRTAKNIQYF
many | TRBV10-2 | CASSEFREVEAFF
many | TRBV19 | CASSIGGGSDEQFF
few | TRBV27 | CASRSAGGTEAFF
NA | TRBV5-6 | CASSLARTGYEETQYF
few | TRBV12-3/TRBV12-4 | CASSHGLAGEQYF
many | TRBV28 | CASRPQGRHSYEQYF
many | TRBV9 | CASSVGAGSEAFF
NA | TRBV20-1 | CSARGLGLMNTEAFF
many | TRBV28 | CASKLAGGGYEQYF
many | TRBV10-1 | CASSENSRMNTGELFF
many | TRBV20-1 | CSARDVREAETQYF
NA | TRBV7-8 | CASSLGTGSFSSGNTIYF
many | TRBV11-1 | CASSFSGSRPGELFF